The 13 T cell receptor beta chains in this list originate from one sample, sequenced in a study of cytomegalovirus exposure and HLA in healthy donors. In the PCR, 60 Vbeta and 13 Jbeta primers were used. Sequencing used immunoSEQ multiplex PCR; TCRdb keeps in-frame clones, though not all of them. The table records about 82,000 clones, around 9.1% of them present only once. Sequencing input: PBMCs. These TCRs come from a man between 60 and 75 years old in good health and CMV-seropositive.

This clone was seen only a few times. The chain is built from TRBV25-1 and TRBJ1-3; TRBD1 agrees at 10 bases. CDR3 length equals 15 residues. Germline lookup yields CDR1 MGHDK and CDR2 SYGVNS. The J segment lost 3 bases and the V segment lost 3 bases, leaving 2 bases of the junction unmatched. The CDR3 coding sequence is TGTGCCAGCAGTGACGACAGGGGGCATGGAAACACCATATATTTT. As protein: CASSDDRGHGNTIYF.

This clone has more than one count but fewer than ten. CDR3 nucleotides: TGTGCCAGCAGCCTTACCTACGAGCAGTACTTC. Amino acid sequence: CASSLTYEQYF. This chain joins TRBV7-2 and TRBJ2-7; D remains unclear. CDR1 is SGHTA, CDR2 FQGNSA, per germline. The CDR3 contains 11 residues. Trimming shortened V by 5 bases and J by 2 bases, and 4 bases separated the two germline ends. The variable domain in full, completed from reference TRBV7-2 and TRBJ2-7, reads GAGVSQSPSNKVTEKGKDVELRCDPISGHTALYWYRQSLGQGLEFLIYFQGNSAPDKSGLPSDRFSAERTGGSVSTLTIQRTQQEDSAVYLCASSLTYEQYFGPGTRLTVT.

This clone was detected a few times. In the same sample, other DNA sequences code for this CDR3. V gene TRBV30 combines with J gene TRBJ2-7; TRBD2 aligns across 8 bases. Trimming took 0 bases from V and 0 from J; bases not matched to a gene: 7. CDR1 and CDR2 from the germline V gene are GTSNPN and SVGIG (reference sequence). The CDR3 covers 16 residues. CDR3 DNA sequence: TGTGCCTGGAGTGTACTGGGCGGGAGGTACTCCTACGAGCAGTACTTC. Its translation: CAWSVLGGRYSYEQYF.

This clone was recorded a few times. The CDR3 here is CASSQQRGGRETQYF. CDR3 DNA: TGTGCCAGCAGCCAACAGCGGGGGGGCCGGGAGACCCAGTACTTC. This rearrangement joins TRBV7-8 to TRBJ2-5; 10 positions agree with TRBD2. From germline, CDR1 is SGHVS and CDR2 FQNEAQ. The CDR3 is made up of 15 amino acids. J gave up 5 bases and V 5 bases, and 8 bases lay outside the gene matches.

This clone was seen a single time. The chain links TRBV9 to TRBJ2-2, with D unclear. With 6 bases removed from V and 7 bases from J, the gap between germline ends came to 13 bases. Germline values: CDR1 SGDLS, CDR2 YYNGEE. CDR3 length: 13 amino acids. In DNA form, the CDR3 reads TGTGCCAGCACCACCCCCGGTCACGGGGAGCTGTTTTTT. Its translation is CASTTPGHGELFF.

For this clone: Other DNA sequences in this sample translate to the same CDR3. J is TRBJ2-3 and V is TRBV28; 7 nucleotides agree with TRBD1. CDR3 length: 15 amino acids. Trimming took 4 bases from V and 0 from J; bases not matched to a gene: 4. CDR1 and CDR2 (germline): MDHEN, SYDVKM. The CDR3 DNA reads TGTGCCAGCAGTTCCCCGGGACAGAGCACAGATACGCAGTATTTT. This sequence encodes CASSSPGQSTDTQYF.

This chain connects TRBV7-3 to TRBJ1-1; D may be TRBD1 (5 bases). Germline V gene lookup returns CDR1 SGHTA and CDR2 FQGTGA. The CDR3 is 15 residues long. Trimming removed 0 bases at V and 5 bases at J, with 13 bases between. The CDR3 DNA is TGTGCCAGCAGCTTAACCGCGGGGGGAGGGACTGAAGCTTTCTTT. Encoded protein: CASSLTAGGGTEAFF.

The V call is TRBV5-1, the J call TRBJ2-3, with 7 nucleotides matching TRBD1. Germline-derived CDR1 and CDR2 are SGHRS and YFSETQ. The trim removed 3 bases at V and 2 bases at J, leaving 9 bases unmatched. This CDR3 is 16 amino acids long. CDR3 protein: CASSWRQGALTDTQYF. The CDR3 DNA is TGCGCCAGCAGCTGGAGACAGGGCGCCCTCACAGATACGCAGTATTTT.

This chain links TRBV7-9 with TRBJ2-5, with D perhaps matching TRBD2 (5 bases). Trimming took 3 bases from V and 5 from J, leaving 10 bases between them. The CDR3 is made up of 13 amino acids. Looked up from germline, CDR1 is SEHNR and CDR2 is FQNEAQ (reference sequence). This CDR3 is CASSFTGSETQYF. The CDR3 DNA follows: TGTGCCAGCAGCTTTACTGGGAGCGAGACCCAGTACTTC. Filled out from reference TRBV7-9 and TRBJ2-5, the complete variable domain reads DTGVSQNPRHKITKRGQNVTFRCDPISEHNRLYWYRQTLGQGPEFLTYFQNEAQLEKSRLLSDRFSAERPKGSFSTLEIQRTEQGDSAMYLCASSFTGSETQYFGPGTRLLVL.

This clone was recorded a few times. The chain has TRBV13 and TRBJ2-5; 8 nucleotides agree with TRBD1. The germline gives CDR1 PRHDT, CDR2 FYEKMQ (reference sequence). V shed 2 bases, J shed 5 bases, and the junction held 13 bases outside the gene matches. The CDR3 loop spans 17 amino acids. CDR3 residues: CASSLSPVQGESETQYF. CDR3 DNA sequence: TGTGCCAGCAGCTTATCCCCGGTACAGGGGGAAAGCGAGACCCAGTACTTC.

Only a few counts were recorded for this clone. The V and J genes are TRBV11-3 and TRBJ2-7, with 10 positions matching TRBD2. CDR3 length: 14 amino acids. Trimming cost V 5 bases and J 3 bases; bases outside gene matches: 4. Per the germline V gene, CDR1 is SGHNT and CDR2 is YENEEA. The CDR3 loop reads CASSQREGFYEQYF. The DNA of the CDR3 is TGTGCCAGCAGCCAGCGGGAGGGTTTCTACGAGCAGTACTTC.

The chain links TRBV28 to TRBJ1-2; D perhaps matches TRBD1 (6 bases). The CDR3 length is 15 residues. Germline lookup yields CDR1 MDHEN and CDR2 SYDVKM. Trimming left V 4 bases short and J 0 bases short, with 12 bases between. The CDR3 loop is CASSSTGQSNYGYTF. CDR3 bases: TGTGCCAGCAGTTCAACCGGACAGTCTAACTATGGCTACACCTTC.

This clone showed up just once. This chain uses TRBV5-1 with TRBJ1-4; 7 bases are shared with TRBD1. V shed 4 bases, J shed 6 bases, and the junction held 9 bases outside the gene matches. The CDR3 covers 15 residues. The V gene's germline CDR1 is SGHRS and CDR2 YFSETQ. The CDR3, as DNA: TGCGCCAGCAGCCTGACCGGGACAGAGGATGAAAAACTGTTTTTT. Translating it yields CASSLTGTEDEKLFF.